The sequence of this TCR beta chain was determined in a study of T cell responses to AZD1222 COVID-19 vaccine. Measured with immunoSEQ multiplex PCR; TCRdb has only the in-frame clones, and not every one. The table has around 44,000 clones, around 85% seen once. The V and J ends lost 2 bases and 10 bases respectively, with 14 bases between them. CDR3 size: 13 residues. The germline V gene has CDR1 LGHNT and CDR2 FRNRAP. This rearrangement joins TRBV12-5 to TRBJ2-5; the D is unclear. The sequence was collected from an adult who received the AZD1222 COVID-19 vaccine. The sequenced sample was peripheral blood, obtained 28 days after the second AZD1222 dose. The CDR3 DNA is TGTGCTAGTGGTTTGACCCTGGGTGGAGACCAGTACTTC. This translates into CASGLTLGGDQYF.